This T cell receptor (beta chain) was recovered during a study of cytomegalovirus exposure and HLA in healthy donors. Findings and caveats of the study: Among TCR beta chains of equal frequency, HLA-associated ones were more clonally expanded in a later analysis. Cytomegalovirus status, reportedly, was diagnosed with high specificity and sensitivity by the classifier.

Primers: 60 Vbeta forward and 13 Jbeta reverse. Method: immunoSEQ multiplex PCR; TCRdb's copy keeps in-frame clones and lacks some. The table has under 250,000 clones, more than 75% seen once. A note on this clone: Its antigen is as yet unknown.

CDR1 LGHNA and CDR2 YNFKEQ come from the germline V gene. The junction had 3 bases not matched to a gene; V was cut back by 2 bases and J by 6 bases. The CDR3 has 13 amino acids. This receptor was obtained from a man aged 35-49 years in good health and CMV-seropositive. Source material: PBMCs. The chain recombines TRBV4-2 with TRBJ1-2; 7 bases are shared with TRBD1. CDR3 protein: CASSQQGVDGYTF. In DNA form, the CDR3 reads TGTGCCAGCAGCCAACAGGGGGTCGATGGCTACACCTTC.